The T cell receptor beta chain described here comes from a study of blood T cell repertoires in COVID-19. Study information: Samples representing acute and convalescent COVID-19 were sourced from the United States, Italy and Spain. From T cells, B-cell-depleted T cells, or PBMCs came the material, which was cDNA or gDNA.

Authors' data handling: Nucleated cell number was recorded as an estimate derived from reference gene primer amplification. The data were produced by immunoSEQ multiplex PCR, yet TCRdb's version contains in-frame clones alone and is incomplete. Clone size and the V and J calls come from that table; the DNA yielded D and trimming. The data contain about 78,000 clones, 90% of them singletons. V lost 0 bases and J lost 10; bases outside the gene matches: 15. Germline CDR1 is GTSNPN and CDR2 is SVGIG (reference sequence). The CDR3 extends over 17 amino acids. The TCR was taken from a woman in her forties or fifties in a cohort sampled during active COVID-19. This chain uses TRBV30 with TRBJ1-6, with TRBD1 matching over 7 bases. The sequencing sample was made of peripheral blood. The CDR3: CAWSVRSSRNRGSPLHF. In DNA form, the CDR3 reads TGTGCCTGGAGTGTACGATCCTCACGCAACAGGGGCTCACCCCTCCACTTT.